Below, 15 T cell receptor beta chains from the same sample are listed, as sequenced in a study of blood T cell repertoires in COVID-19. Profiled with immunoSEQ multiplex PCR; TCRdb holds only in-frame clones, not every one. The sample records 290,000 or so clones, approximately 86% being singletons. Material: peripheral blood. The receptors come from a man younger than 35 with active or convalescent COVID-19.

The rearrangement joins TRBV19 to TRBJ2-7; D may be TRBD1 (6 bases). The CDR3 loop spans 13 amino acids. In germline, CDR1 is LNHDA, CDR2 SQIVND (reference sequence). The V and J ends lost 5 bases and 2 bases respectively, with 10 bases between them. CDR3 coding DNA: TGTGCCAGTAGTCAGGACAGAGCCTACGAGCAGTACTTC. The encoded protein is CASSQDRAYEQYF.

This chain links TRBV19 with TRBJ2-5; 8 nucleotides agree with TRBD2. The CDR3 is made up of 16 amino acids. V gave up 5 bases and J gave up 10 bases; unmatched junction bases: 18. Germline V gives CDR1 LNHDA, CDR2 SQIVND (reference sequence). The CDR3 DNA reads TGTGCCAGTAGTTCTTCCCCGGGAGGGAGCCGGTGGGACCAGTACTTC. Its translation is CASSSSPGGSRWDQYF.

The rearrangement joins TRBV11-2 to TRBJ2-3; 8 bases are a match to TRBD2. Germline CDR1 SGHAT, CDR2 FQNNGV. This CDR3 comprises 16 residues. With V trimmed by 1 base and J by 2 bases, 5 bases remained unmatched. The DNA of the CDR3 is TGTGCCAGCAGCTTAGGGAGCGGGAGCTCCACAGATACGCAGTATTTT. Protein product: CASSLGSGSSTDTQYF.

The rearrangement joins TRBV6-2 or TRBV6-3 to TRBJ2-5; 8 nucleotides match TRBD2. After removal of 6 bases from V and 6 bases from J, the junction contained 12 bases not matched to a gene. Per germline, CDR1 MNHEY and CDR2 SVGEGT. CDR3 length: 15 residues. This CDR3 is CASSGLASIGKTQYF. Here the CDR3 DNA reads TGTGCCAGCAGCGGACTAGCTAGTATCGGGAAGACCCAGTACTTC.

The chain employs TRBV20-1 and TRBJ2-3; TRBD2 aligns across 7 bases. This CDR3 is built from 15 residues. Germline trimming cut 3 bases from V and 5 bases from J; bases unmatched to any gene: 11. Germline values: CDR1 DFQATT, CDR2 SNEGSKA (reference sequence). The DNA for the CDR3 is TGCAGTGCTAGTTCCCCCGGTCGGGGGGTAGATACGCAGTATTTT. Its translation: CSASSPGRGVDTQYF.

This chain joins TRBV5-1 and TRBJ2-7; 9 bases fit TRBD1. V gave up 4 bases and J gave up 6 bases; unmatched junction bases: 8. The CDR3 spans 14 residues. Per germline, CDR1 SGHRS and CDR2 YFSETQ. CDR3 sequence reads: CASSPGQGTLEQYF. CDR3 nucleotide sequence: TGCGCCAGCAGCCCGGGACAGGGAACTCTCGAGCAGTACTTC.

In this sample, this clone turned up a few times. The chain has TRBV5-4 and TRBJ2-1; D is unclear. Germline CDR1 and CDR2: SGHNT and YYREEE (reference sequence). Between the trimmed V and J ends, which lost 0 bases and 4 bases, there was a span of 11 bases. CDR3 length: 15 residues. The DNA for the CDR3 is TGTGCCAGCAGCTTGGCTTCAGATTCTTACAATGAGCAGTTCTTC. It yields the protein CASSLASDSYNEQFF. Full variable domain (remainder filled in from reference TRBV5-4 and TRBJ2-1): ETGVTQSPTHLIKTRGQQVTLRCSSQSGHNTVSWYQQALGQGPQFIFQYYREEENGRGNFPPRFSGLQFPNYSSELNVNALELDDSALYLCASSLASDSYNEQFFGPGTRLTVL.

This clone was counted a single time. The J gene is TRBJ1-2, the V gene TRBV6-5; TRBD1 agrees at 9 bases. Looked up from germline, CDR1 is MNHEY and CDR2 is SVGAGI. The J segment lost 6 bases and the V segment lost 6 bases, leaving 8 bases of the junction unmatched. The CDR3 spans 14 residues. The CDR3 DNA reads as TGTGCCAGCAGCCCCCTAGGGACAGGGAATGGCTACACCTTC. As protein: CASSPLGTGNGYTF.

This rearrangement joins TRBV7-9 to TRBJ2-5, with TRBD2 matching 7 bases. The CDR3 extends over 13 amino acids. Losses at the gene ends were 5 bases for V and 4 bases for J; bases not matched to a gene: 4. Germline CDR1 and CDR2: SEHNR and FQNEAQ (reference sequence). As DNA, the CDR3 is TGTGCCAGCAGCCAGACTAGCCCAGAGACCCAGTACTTC. Translation: CASSQTSPETQYF.

The rearrangement joins TRBV28 to TRBJ2-6, with TRBD2 matching over 9 bases. CDR3 length equals 20 residues. J was trimmed by 2 bases and V by 1 base; bases with no gene match: 12. CDR1 MDHEN and CDR2 SYDVKM come from the germline V gene. The CDR3 nucleotides read TGTGCCAGCAGTTTATTGGCGGGAGGGCCCTATTCAACTGGGGCCAACGTCCTGACTTTC. Translating gives CASSLLAGGPYSTGANVLTF.

The V gene is TRBV20-1, the J gene TRBJ2-3; the match to TRBD2 covers 11 bases. Germline V lookup: CDR1 DFQATT, CDR2 SNEGSKA (reference sequence). CDR3 size: 14 residues. V lost 3 bases and J lost 1; bases outside the gene matches: 0. The CDR3 spells CSASSGRGTDTQYF. In DNA form, the CDR3 reads TGCAGTGCTAGTAGCGGGAGGGGCACAGATACGCAGTATTTT.

The chain links TRBV28 to TRBJ1-2; 7 nucleotides line up with TRBD1. Trimming took 6 bases from V and 7 from J; bases not matched to a gene: 5. Germline V gene lookup returns CDR1 MDHEN and CDR2 SYDVKM. The CDR3 spans 12 residues. The CDR3 region is CASRTGRSGYTF. The CDR3 DNA follows: TGTGCCAGCAGGACAGGGCGATCTGGCTACACCTTC.

The CDR3 spells CASSGYEQYF. CDR3 nucleotides: TGTGCCAGCAGCGGCTACGAGCAGTACTTC. V and J are TRBV6-5 and TRBJ2-7; no reliable D call. Germline CDR1 reads MNHEY; CDR2 reads SVGAGI. V shed 6 bases and J shed 3 bases, with 3 bases lying between them. The CDR3 spans 10 residues.

The chain combines TRBV2 with TRBJ1-2, with TRBD1 matching 9 bases. Germline values: CDR1 SNHLY, CDR2 FYNNEI. V trimming: 5 bases; J trimming: 4 bases; junction bases outside the gene matches: 8. The CDR3 is 15 amino acids. CDR3 nucleotides: TGTGCCAGCAGTCGACCGACAGGGGGTACCTATGGCTACACCTTC. This codes for CASSRPTGGTYGYTF.

This clone was seen only once. The chain is built from TRBV4-1 and TRBJ2-7, with D perhaps matching TRBD1 (6 bases). Germline CDR1 MGHRA, CDR2 YSYEKL. There are 14 residues in the CDR3. V lost 6 bases, J lost 1 base, and 13 bases lay in between. The CDR3 DNA reads as TGCGCCAGCAGGCAGGGGCTAATGTCCTACGAGCAGTACTTC. Amino acids: CASRQGLMSYEQYF.